This T cell receptor (beta chain) was obtained from a study of blood T cell repertoires in COVID-19. Study as a whole: Acute and convalescent COVID-19 specimens originated in the United States, Italy and Spain. From T cells, B-cell-depleted T cells, or PBMCs came the material, which was cDNA or gDNA.

Per the original methods: Researchers report that nucleated cell counts were estimated from reference gene primer amplification. TCRdb's table, derived via immunoSEQ multiplex PCR, lists solely in-frame clones and lacks some. D and trimming were read from the DNA, whereas the V and J calls and clone size are those reported in that table. The sample lists about 260,000 clones; 85% to 90% were seen once. The CDR3 totals 14 residues. Germline V gene data show CDR1 as MNHEY and CDR2 as SVGAGI. Trimming shortened V by 8 bases and J by 2 bases, and 15 bases separated the two germline ends. A Seattle source enrolled patients during active infection and followed them longitudinally.

The specimen sequenced was peripheral blood. The receptor's source is a woman aged 30 to 39 with COVID-19, enrolled during active disease. This chain uses TRBV6-5 with TRBJ1-2; no firm D call. CDR3 amino acids: CASGYGEANYGYTF. The CDR3 bases are TGTGCCAGCGGCTATGGCGAAGCGAACTATGGCTACACCTTC.